Listed below are T cell receptor beta chains from one sample, sequenced in a study of cytomegalovirus exposure and HLA in healthy donors. Profiled with immunoSEQ multiplex PCR; TCRdb holds only in-frame clones, not every one. The sample carries 160,000 or so clones, roughly 88% recorded once. Sequenced: PBMCs. The receptors stem from a man in his forties or fifties in good health and CMV-seropositive. CDR3s include the opening cysteine and the closing phenylalanine or tryptophan. A D gene is named only where the DNA matches it firmly. Rows give clone size only sometimes, using once, few, many, or a class for an expanded clone.

clone_size j_call d_call v_call cdr3_nt cdr3_aa
- TRBJ1-1 - TRBV9 TGTGCCAGCAGCGTTGCGGACAGTAACACTGAAGCTTTCTTT CASSVADSNTEAFF
- TRBJ2-1 TRBD2 TRBV18 TGTGCCAGCTCACCAGGGCTAGCGGGTGAGCAGTTCTTC CASSPGLAGEQFF
- TRBJ2-1 TRBD2 TRBV13 TGTGCCAGCAGCTTAGGAGGGACTAGCAATGAGCAGTTCTTC CASSLGGTSNEQFF
- TRBJ2-1 - TRBV2 TGTGCCAGCAGTGAAATGCACGGCTCCTACAATGAGCAGTTCTTC CASSEMHGSYNEQFF
- TRBJ2-3 - TRBV27 TGTGCCAGCAGTTCCCGAACTAGCTACGGTCGCGTTACGCAGTATTTT CASSSRTSYGRVTQYF
- TRBJ2-5 TRBD1 TRBV7-9 TGTGCCAGCAGCTTCATCGGGACAGGGAGAGAGACCCAGTACTTC CASSFIGTGRETQYF
- TRBJ2-1 - TRBV7-6 TGTGCCAGCAGCTTAGCGCAAGAGATGAATGAGCAGTTCTTC CASSLAQEMNEQFF
- TRBJ2-1 TRBD2 TRBV11-2 TGTGCCAGCAGCTTTACTAGCGGGATAGGACATGAGCAGTTCTTC CASSFTSGIGHEQFF
- TRBJ1-2 - TRBV10-1 TGCGCCAGCAGTGAGACAGGACGTTATGGCTACACCTTC CASSETGRYGYTF
once TRBJ2-1 TRBD2 TRBV30 TGTGCCTGGACCCTAGCGGGAGTATCAAGGGGGTACAATGAGCAGTTCTTC CAWTLAGVSRGYNEQFF
- TRBJ2-3 TRBD1 TRBV6-6 TGTGCCAGCAGTCAGGGACAGGGGGCTACAGATACGCAGTATTTT CASSQGQGATDTQYF
- TRBJ2-3 TRBD1 TRBV13 TGTGCCAGCAGCCGGAGGACAGGGGGGACAGATACGCAGTATTTT CASSRRTGGTDTQYF
- TRBJ1-6 - TRBV14 TGTGCCAGCAGCCAAGGTTCGAATTCACCCCTCCACTTT CASSQGSNSPLHF
- TRBJ2-4 - TRBV7-2 TGTGCCAGCAGCTTAGCTGTCCTGGCCAAAAACATTCAGTACTTC CASSLAVLAKNIQYF
- TRBJ1-4 TRBD1 TRBV7-8 TGTGCCAGCAGCATGAACAGGGGGGGTAATGAAAAACTGTTTTTT CASSMNRGGNEKLFF
- TRBJ2-1 - TRBV7-9 TGTGCCAGCAGCTTAGGGGCGCGGGGAAGATCCTACAATGAGCAGTTCTTC CASSLGARGRSYNEQFF
- TRBJ2-7 TRBD1 TRBV7-9 TGTGCCAGCAGCACAGGGACAGCCTACGAGCAGTACTTC CASSTGTAYEQYF
- TRBJ1-2 TRBD1 TRBV6-1 TGTGCTAGCAGTGAGACAGGGTCGGACTATGGCTACACCTTC CASSETGSDYGYTF
- TRBJ2-5 TRBD1 TRBV2 TGTGCCAGCAGCGGGACAGGGGAAGAGACCCAGTACTTC CASSGTGEETQYF
- TRBJ2-2 TRBD2 TRBV7-6 TGTGCCAGCAGCGGCAGGGAGGGTACCGGGGAGCTGTTTTTT CASSGREGTGELFF
few TRBJ1-1 - TRBV5-1 TGCGCCAGCAGGATGAAAGCGAACACTGAAGCTTTCTTT CASRMKANTEAFF
- TRBJ2-1 - TRBV27 TGTGCCAGCAGTTTGGGCCCCAACAATGAGCAGTTCTTC CASSLGPNNEQFF
once TRBJ1-5 TRBD1 TRBV5-1 TGCGCCAGCAGCTTGGGGGACAGCATCGGTCAGCCCCAGCATTTT CASSLGDSIGQPQHF
- TRBJ2-5 TRBD1 TRBV2 TGTGCCAGCAGTCCGGGACAGGGGATTTTAGAGACCCAGTACTTC CASSPGQGILETQYF
- TRBJ1-1 - TRBV5-6 TGTGCCAGCAGCTTGGGGGCCCTTAACACTGAAGCTTTCTTT CASSLGALNTEAFF
- TRBJ1-1 - TRBV11-3 TGTGCCAGCAGCTTTCTCCAGGGGACTGAAGCTTTCTTT CASSFLQGTEAFF
- TRBJ2-2 - TRBV25-1 TGTGCCAGCAGTGAATATATCTCCGGGGAGCTGTTTTTT CASSEYISGELFF
- TRBJ1-2 TRBD1 TRBV9 TGTGCCAGCAGCGCCCAGACAGGGGAGAACTATGGCTACACCTTC CASSAQTGENYGYTF